What follows are 15 T cell receptor beta chains derived from one specimen sequenced in a study of blood T cell repertoires in COVID-19. The table came from immunoSEQ multiplex PCR; TCRdb's copy has only in-frame clones and leaves some out. The sample yields about 190,000 clones, approximately 90% seen once. The sequenced sample consisted of peripheral blood. The receptors stem from a human donor in a cohort sampled during active COVID-19.

About this clone: The sample contains more than one DNA sequence encoding this CDR3. The rearrangement links TRBV27 to TRBJ1-2, with 7 bases matching TRBD1. V was pared by 6 bases and J by 2 bases, with 3 bases of the junction left unmatched. CDR1 and CDR2 (germline): MNHEY, SMNVEV (reference sequence). The CDR3 is 13 residues long. The CDR3 coding sequence is TGTGCCAGCAGACAGGACAGGAACTATGGCTACACCTTC. It codes for CASRQDRNYGYTF.

The chain employs TRBV19 and TRBJ2-7, with 7 nucleotides matching TRBD1. Trimming removed 4 bases from V and 1 base from J; junction bases left unmatched: 4. This CDR3 is 14 amino acids long. Germline V gene lookup returns CDR1 LNHDA and CDR2 SQIVND (reference sequence). CDR3 loop: CASSSRDSSYEQYF. The CDR3 region has the DNA TGTGCCAGTAGTAGCCGGGACAGTTCCTACGAGCAGTACTTC.

This sequence joins TRBV10-2 and TRBJ2-4; 7 bases match TRBD1. Germline CDR1 and CDR2: WSHSY and SAAADI. After removal of 1 base from V and 12 bases from J, the junction contained 6 bases not matched to a gene. This CDR3 spans 13 amino acids. The chain's CDR3 is CASSEWTQGDQYF. DNA of the CDR3: TGCGCCAGCAGTGAGTGGACTCAGGGGGATCAGTACTTC.

The chain couples TRBV18 to TRBJ2-7; possibly TRBD2 for D (5 bases). CDR3 length: 15 residues. Germline values: CDR1 KGHSH, CDR2 LQKENI. The germline V and J ends were trimmed by 2 bases and 0 bases, with 11 bases remaining between them. The CDR3 nucleotides read TGTGCCAGCTCACCAAGCGGTGGAGGCTCCTACGAGCAGTACTTC. It codes for CASSPSGGGSYEQYF.

This clone occurred once. The chain joins TRBV7-2 to TRBJ1-5, with 9 bases identical to TRBD1. CDR1 and CDR2 from the germline V gene are SGHTA and FQGNSA. CDR3 length: 14 residues. V shed 5 bases and J 9 bases; nucleotides not matched to a gene: 8. The CDR3 DNA follows: TGTGCCAGCAGCCCGACAGGGGGAGGTTTGCCCCAGCATTTT. This sequence encodes CASSPTGGGLPQHF.

This clone showed up many times. The chain joins TRBV6-6 to TRBJ2-7; TRBD1 matches at 9 bases. The CDR3 extends over 13 amino acids. Germline CDR1 MNHNY, CDR2 SVGAGI (reference sequence). V was clipped by 5 bases and J by 6 bases; unmatched bases: 5. CDR3 sequence: CASSATGGSEQYF. CDR3 nucleotide sequence: TGTGCCAGCAGTGCTACAGGGGGCTCCGAGCAGTACTTC.

This chain links TRBV19 with TRBJ2-7; the match to TRBD2 covers 10 bases. Trimming took 5 bases from V and 1 from J; bases not matched to a gene: 2. Germline CDR1 and CDR2: LNHDA and SQIVND (reference sequence). The CDR3 extends over 14 amino acids. The CDR3 DNA reads TGTGCCAGTAGTGTACTAGCGGGGTCCTACGAGCAGTACTTC. Its protein product is CASSVLAGSYEQYF.

The chain uses TRBV6-2 or TRBV6-3 and TRBJ2-7, with 9 positions matching TRBD1. V was pared by 6 bases and J by 2 bases, with 8 bases of the junction left unmatched. This CDR3 spans 15 amino acids. Germline-derived CDR1 and CDR2 are MNHEY and SVGEGT. CDR3 sequence reads: CASSHPGQGTYEQYF. The CDR3, as DNA: TGTGCCAGCAGCCACCCGGGACAGGGCACCTACGAGCAGTACTTC.

This clone showed up just a few times. CDR3: CAGTQSEAFF. The CDR3 DNA reads TGTGCCGGGACTCAGAGTGAAGCTTTCTTT. The rearrangement joins TRBV3-1 (or the pseudogene TRBV3-2) to TRBJ1-1; TRBD1 might be the D (5 bases). The CDR3 has 10 amino acids. Germline CDR1 is LGHDT and CDR2 is YNNKEL (reference sequence). V gave up 11 bases and J gave up 7 bases, with 11 bases separating them.

The V and J genes are TRBV7-9 and TRBJ2-7, with 8 bases that match TRBD1. The CDR3 has 14 amino acids. Germline CDR1 is SEHNR and CDR2 is FQNEAQ (reference sequence). After removal of 4 bases from V and 3 bases from J, the junction contained 5 bases not matched to a gene. Here the CDR3 DNA reads TGTGCCAGCAGCTCCGGGACAGGCTTCTACGAGCAGTACTTC. Translation gives CASSSGTGFYEQYF.

The chain has TRBV10-2 and TRBJ2-6; D remains unclear. The germline gives CDR1 WSHSY, CDR2 SAAADI. This CDR3 is 14 amino acids long. V lost 5 bases to trimming and J lost 0 bases, with 5 bases between them. The CDR3 DNA follows: TGCGCCAGCAGTCCAGACTCTGGGGCCAACGTCCTGACTTTC. Translating it yields CASSPDSGANVLTF.

V usage is TRBV5-6 and J usage is TRBJ2-7; 10 bases align to TRBD2. This CDR3 has 16 amino acids. Germline CDR1 and CDR2: SGHDT and YYEEEE. With V trimmed by 1 base and J by 0 bases, 4 bases remained unmatched. The DNA of the CDR3 is TGTGCCAGCAGCTTGACTAGCGGGACCACCTCCTACGAGCAGTACTTC. The encoded protein is CASSLTSGTTSYEQYF.

This chain links TRBV5-1 with TRBJ1-4; D is uncertain. The CDR3 has 14 amino acids. Germline V gene sequence: CDR1 SGHRS, CDR2 YFSETQ. With 4 bases removed from V and 8 bases from J, the gap between germline ends came to 15 bases. CDR3 region: CASSTPDLGEKLFF. The DNA for the CDR3 is TGCGCCAGCAGCACCCCGGACTTGGGGGAAAAACTGTTTTTT.

The chain couples TRBV27 to TRBJ1-3; a weak D match, TRBD1 (5 bases). Trimming took off 6 bases at V and 4 bases at J, with 16 bases between the two ends. The germline V gene has CDR1 MNHEY and CDR2 SMNVEV (reference sequence). The length of the CDR3 is 15 residues. The CDR3: CASRFGTAGGNTIYF. The CDR3 DNA reads as TGTGCCAGCAGATTTGGGACCGCGGGAGGAAACACCATATATTTT.

This clone was recorded only once. The chain couples TRBV3-1 (or the pseudogene TRBV3-2) to TRBJ2-6; TRBD1 matches 10 bases. Trimming at V came to 2 bases and at J to 2 bases, leaving 3 bases not matched to a gene. The CDR3 consists of 17 residues. Per the germline V gene, CDR1 is LGHDT and CDR2 is YNNKEL (reference sequence). The CDR3 nucleotides are TGTGCCAGCAGCCAAACCGGGACAGGGGCTGGGGCCAACGTCCTGACTTTC. Its translation is CASSQTGTGAGANVLTF.